The 13 T cell receptor beta chains below come from one sample, sequenced in a study of blood T cell repertoires in COVID-19. TCRdb's table, derived via immunoSEQ multiplex PCR, lists solely in-frame clones and lacks some. The data hold approximately 21,000 clones, with about 73% observed a single time. The material sequenced was peripheral blood. The receptors originated from a human donor in a cohort sampled during active or convalescent COVID-19.

The rearrangement links TRBV19 to TRBJ1-4, with 7 bases matching TRBD1. The junction had 12 bases not matched to a gene; V was cut back by 6 bases and J by 8 bases. Germline lookup yields CDR1 LNHDA and CDR2 SQIVND (reference sequence). This CDR3 is built from 15 residues. The CDR3 is CASSTRDSRGEKLFF. In DNA form, the CDR3 reads TGTGCCAGTAGCACCAGGGACAGCCGAGGGGAAAAACTGTTTTTT.

The V gene is TRBV19, the J gene TRBJ2-3; D is ambiguous. Germline V gene sequence: CDR1 LNHDA, CDR2 SQIVND (reference sequence). V gave up 1 base and J gave up 6 bases, with 14 bases separating them. The CDR3 totals 15 residues. CDR3: CASSIGGSADDTQYF. DNA of the CDR3: TGTGCCAGTAGTATAGGTGGGTCTGCGGATGATACGCAGTATTTT. The full variable domain, its missing parts supplied by reference TRBV19 and TRBJ2-3, is DGGITQSPKYLFRKEGQNVTLSCEQNLNHDAMYWYRQDPGQGLRLIYYSQIVNDFQKGDIAEGYSVSREKKESFPLTVTSAQKNPTAFYLCASSIGGSADDTQYFGPGTRLTVL.

With regard to this clone: At one of its ends the junction is not consistent with the germline gene, which may arise from a read error. The chain has TRBV7-2 and TRBJ2-1; 13 bases fit TRBD2. The CDR3 contains 16 residues. Germline-derived CDR1 and CDR2 are SGHTA and FQGNSA. The CDR3 loop reads CASSLAGLAGLREQFF. The CDR3 DNA sequence: TGTGCCAGCAGCCTAGCGGGACTAGCGGGATTAAGGGAGCAGTTCTTC.

This chain connects TRBV6-5 to TRBJ1-4; D is undetermined. The V and J ends lost 6 bases and 12 bases respectively, with 23 bases between them. Germline V gives CDR1 MNHEY, CDR2 SVGAGI. This CDR3 is 15 amino acids long. The CDR3 protein is CASRPIAAGLAELFF. Written as DNA, the CDR3 is TGTGCCAGCAGGCCGATAGCCGCGGGTTTGGCGGAACTGTTTTTT.

The J gene is TRBJ2-6, the V gene TRBV6-6, with 16 bases fitting TRBD2. V lost 5 bases, J lost 3 bases, and 7 bases stayed unmatched. The CDR3 loop spans 19 amino acids. The germline V gene has CDR1 MNHNY and CDR2 SVGAGI (reference sequence). The CDR3 reads CASSPSGLAGGGGANVLTF. As DNA, the CDR3 is TGTGCCAGCAGTCCATCGGGACTAGCGGGAGGGGGTGGGGCCAACGTCCTGACTTTC.

The chain joins TRBV4-1 to TRBJ2-2; D uncertain. Germline CDR1 reads MGHRA; CDR2 reads YSYEKL. V shed 2 bases and J shed 4 bases, with 20 bases lying between them. This CDR3 region has 18 residues. The CDR3 DNA reads TGCGCCAGCAGCCAAATTGCGTGGCCAAAGAGGAGCACCGGGGAGCTGTTTTTT. Its protein product is CASSQIAWPKRSTGELFF.

J is TRBJ1-1 and V is TRBV28; 9 bases are shared with TRBD1. V gave up 6 bases and J gave up 1 base; unmatched junction bases: 6. The CDR3 extends over 15 amino acids. Germline loops: CDR1 MDHEN, CDR2 SYDVKM. CDR3 loop: CASSPWGQGNTEAFF. The CDR3 nucleotides read TGTGCCAGCAGCCCCTGGGGACAGGGGAACACTGAAGCTTTCTTT.

The rearrangement uses TRBV19 and TRBJ2-2; the match to TRBD2 covers 7 bases. The CDR3 loop spans 19 amino acids. V trimming: 0 bases; J trimming: 6 bases; junction bases outside the gene matches: 16. Germline V gives CDR1 LNHDA, CDR2 SQIVND (reference sequence). Here the CDR3 DNA reads TGTGCCAGTAGTATAGATCTATACGGGCTAGCGGAAGGAGCCGGGGAGCTGTTTTTT. Translated: CASSIDLYGLAEGAGELFF.

Only a few counts were recorded for this clone. The CDR3 loop reads CASSLEGARNQPQHF. In DNA form, the CDR3 reads TGTGCCAGCAGCTTAGAGGGGGCGCGAAATCAGCCCCAGCATTTT. J is TRBJ1-5 and V is TRBV7-2; TRBD1 matches 7 bases. The CDR3 is made up of 15 amino acids. Per the germline V gene, CDR1 is SGHTA and CDR2 is FQGNSA. Trimming took 1 base from V and 4 from J; bases not matched to a gene: 4.

This clone was counted once. This chain uses TRBV11-2 with TRBJ1-1; D may be TRBD1 (5 bases). Germline-derived CDR1 and CDR2 are SGHAT and FQNNGV. The CDR3 sequence is 14 residues long. V was clipped by 4 bases and J by 0 bases, with 9 bases between them. The CDR3, as DNA: TGTGCCAGCAGCTCGACAGAAATGAACACTGAAGCTTTCTTT. As protein: CASSSTEMNTEAFF.

J is TRBJ1-2 and V is TRBV5-4; 9 bases line up with TRBD1. CDR1 and CDR2 (germline): SGHNT, YYREEE (reference sequence). Germline trimming cut 0 bases from V and 7 bases from J; bases unmatched to any gene: 7. The CDR3 loop spans 15 amino acids. The CDR3 spells CASSLDTGGQGGYTF. The CDR3 nucleotides read TGTGCCAGCAGCTTGGACACAGGGGGCCAAGGTGGCTACACCTTC.

J is TRBJ2-2 and V is TRBV28; 8 bases line up with TRBD1. The CDR3 is 18 amino acids. With 6 bases clipped from V and 6 bases from J, the junction kept 18 bases outside the gene matches. Germline CDR1 is MDHEN and CDR2 is SYDVKM. CDR3 sequence (DNA): TGTGCCAGCAGCCCCCTCGGGGACAGGAAGGGAAGAGCCGGGGAGCTGTTTTTT. Translated: CASSPLGDRKGRAGELFF.

The CDR3 is CATHTGGQRNSPLHF. For the CDR3, the DNA is TGTGCCACCCACACCGGAGGACAGCGTAATTCACCCCTCCACTTT. This chain joins TRBV6-5 and TRBJ1-6; weak D call: TRBD1 (6 bases). This CDR3 is 15 amino acids long. Germline V gives CDR1 MNHEY, CDR2 SVGAGI. V gave up 10 bases and J gave up 6 bases, with 19 bases separating them.